This TCR beta chain came from a study of blood T cell repertoires in COVID-19. Germline-derived CDR1 and CDR2 are SGHTA and FQGNSA. This CDR3 has 13 amino acids. V was cut by 4 bases and J by 7 bases, with 10 bases left in between. Clones were sequenced by immunoSEQ multiplex PCR, and TCRdb holds only the in-frame ones, with some missing. The sample lists roughly 270,000 clones; around 85% were seen once. The chain uses TRBV7-2 and TRBJ2-2, with D perhaps TRBD2 (6 bases). This sequence originates from a woman between 50 and 59 years old who had recovered from COVID-19. Sequencing used PBMCs or T cells enriched from blood (not recorded which). The CDR3 is CASSSLAIGELFF. The CDR3 DNA reads TGTGCCAGCAGCTCACTAGCTATCGGGGAGCTGTTTTTT.